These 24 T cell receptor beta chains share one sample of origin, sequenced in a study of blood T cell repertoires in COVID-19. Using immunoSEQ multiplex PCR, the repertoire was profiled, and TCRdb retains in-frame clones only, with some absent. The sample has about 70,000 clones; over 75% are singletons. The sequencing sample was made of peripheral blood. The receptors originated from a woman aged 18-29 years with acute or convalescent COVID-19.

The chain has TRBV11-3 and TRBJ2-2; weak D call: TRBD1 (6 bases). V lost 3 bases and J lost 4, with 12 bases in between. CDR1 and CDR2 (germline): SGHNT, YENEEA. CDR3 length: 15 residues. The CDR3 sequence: CASSFRARGTGELFF. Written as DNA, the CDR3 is TGTGCCAGCAGCTTCCGGGCCAGGGGCACCGGGGAGCTGTTTTTT.

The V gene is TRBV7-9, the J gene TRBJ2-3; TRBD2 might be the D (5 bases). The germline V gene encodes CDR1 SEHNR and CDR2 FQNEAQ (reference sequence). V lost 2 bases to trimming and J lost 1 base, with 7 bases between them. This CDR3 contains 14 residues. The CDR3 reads CASSLTRGTDTQYF. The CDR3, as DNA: TGTGCCAGCAGCTTAACGAGGGGCACAGATACGCAGTATTTT.

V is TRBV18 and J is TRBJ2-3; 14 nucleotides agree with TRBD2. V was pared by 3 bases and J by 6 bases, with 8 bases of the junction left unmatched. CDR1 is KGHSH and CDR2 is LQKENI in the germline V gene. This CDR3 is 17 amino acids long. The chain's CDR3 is CASSPPGLAGGGDTQYF. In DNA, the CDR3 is TGTGCCAGCTCACCCCCCGGACTAGCGGGGGGCGGCGATACGCAGTATTTT. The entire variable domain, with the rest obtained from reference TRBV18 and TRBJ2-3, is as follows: NAGVMQNPRHLVRRRGQEARLRCSPMKGHSHVYWYRQLPEEGLKFMVYLQKENIIDESGMPKERFSAEFPKEGPSILRIQQVVRGDSAAYFCASSPPGLAGGGDTQYFGPGTRLTVL.

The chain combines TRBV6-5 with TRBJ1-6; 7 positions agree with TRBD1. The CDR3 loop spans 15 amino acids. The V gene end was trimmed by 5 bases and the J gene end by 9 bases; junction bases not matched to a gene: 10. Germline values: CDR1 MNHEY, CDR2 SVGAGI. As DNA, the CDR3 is TGTGCCAGCAGTCCCCAACCAGGGGGGTTTTCACCCCTCCACTTT. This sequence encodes CASSPQPGGFSPLHF.

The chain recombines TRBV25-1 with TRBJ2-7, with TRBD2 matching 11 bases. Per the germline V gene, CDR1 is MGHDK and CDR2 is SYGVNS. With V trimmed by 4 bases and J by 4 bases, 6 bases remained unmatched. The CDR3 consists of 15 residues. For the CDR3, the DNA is TGTGCCAGCAGTGCTGCTAGCGGGAGGCCTTACGAGCAGTACTTC. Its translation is CASSAASGRPYEQYF.

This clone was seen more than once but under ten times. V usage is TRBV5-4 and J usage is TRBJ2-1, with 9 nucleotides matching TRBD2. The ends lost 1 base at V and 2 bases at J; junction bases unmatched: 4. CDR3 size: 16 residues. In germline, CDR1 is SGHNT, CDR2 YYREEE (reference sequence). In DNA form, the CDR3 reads TGTGCCAGCAGCTTGAAGTCTAGCGGGGCCTACAATGAGCAGTTCTTC. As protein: CASSLKSSGAYNEQFF.

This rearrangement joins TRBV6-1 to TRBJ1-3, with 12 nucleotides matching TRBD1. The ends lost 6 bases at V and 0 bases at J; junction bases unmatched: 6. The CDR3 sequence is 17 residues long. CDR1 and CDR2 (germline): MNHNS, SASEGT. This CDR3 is CASREPGQGASGNTIYF. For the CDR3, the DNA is TGTGCCAGCAGAGAACCGGGACAGGGGGCCTCTGGAAACACCATATATTTT.

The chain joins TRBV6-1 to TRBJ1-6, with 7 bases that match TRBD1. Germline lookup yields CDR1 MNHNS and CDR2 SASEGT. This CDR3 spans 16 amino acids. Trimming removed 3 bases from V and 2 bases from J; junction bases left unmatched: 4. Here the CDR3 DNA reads TGTGCCAGCAGTGACGCCGGGACAGCCTATAATTCACCCCTCCACTTT. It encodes CASSDAGTAYNSPLHF.

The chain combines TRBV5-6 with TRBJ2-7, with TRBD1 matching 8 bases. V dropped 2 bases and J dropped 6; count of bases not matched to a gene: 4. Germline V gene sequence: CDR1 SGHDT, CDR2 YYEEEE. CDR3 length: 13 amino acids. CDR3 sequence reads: CASSLDRGLEQYF. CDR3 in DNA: TGTGCCAGCAGCTTAGACAGGGGCCTCGAGCAGTACTTC.

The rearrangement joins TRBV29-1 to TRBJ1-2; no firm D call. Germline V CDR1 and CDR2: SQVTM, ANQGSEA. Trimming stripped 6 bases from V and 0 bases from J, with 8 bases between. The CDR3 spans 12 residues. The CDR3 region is CSVRGANYGYTF. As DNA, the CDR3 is TGCAGCGTGCGGGGTGCTAACTATGGCTACACCTTC.

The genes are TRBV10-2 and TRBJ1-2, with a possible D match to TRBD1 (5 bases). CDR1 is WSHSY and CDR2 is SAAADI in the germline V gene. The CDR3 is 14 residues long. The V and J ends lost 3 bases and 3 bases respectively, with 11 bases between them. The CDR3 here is CASSDVGRDYGYTF. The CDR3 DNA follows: TGCGCCAGCAGTGACGTCGGCAGGGACTATGGCTACACCTTC.

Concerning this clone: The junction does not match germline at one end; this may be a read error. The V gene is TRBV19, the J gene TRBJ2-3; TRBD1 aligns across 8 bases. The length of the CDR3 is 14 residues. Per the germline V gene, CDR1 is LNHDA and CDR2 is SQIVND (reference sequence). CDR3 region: CASRIGQGLDTQYF. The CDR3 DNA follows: TGTGCCAGTAGGATAGGACAGGGTTTGGATACGCAGTATTTT.

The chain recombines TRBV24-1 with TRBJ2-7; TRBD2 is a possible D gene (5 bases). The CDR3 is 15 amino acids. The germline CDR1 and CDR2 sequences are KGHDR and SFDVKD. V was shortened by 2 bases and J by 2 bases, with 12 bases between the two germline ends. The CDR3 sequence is CATSDCGPETYEQYF. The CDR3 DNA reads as TGTGCCACCAGTGATTGCGGGCCGGAAACCTACGAGCAGTACTTC.

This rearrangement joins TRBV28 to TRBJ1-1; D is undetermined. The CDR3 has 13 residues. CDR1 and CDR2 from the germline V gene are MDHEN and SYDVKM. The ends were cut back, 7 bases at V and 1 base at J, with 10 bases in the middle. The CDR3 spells CASTIRGNTEAFF. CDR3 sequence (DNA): TGTGCCAGCACAATTAGAGGGAACACTGAAGCTTTCTTT.

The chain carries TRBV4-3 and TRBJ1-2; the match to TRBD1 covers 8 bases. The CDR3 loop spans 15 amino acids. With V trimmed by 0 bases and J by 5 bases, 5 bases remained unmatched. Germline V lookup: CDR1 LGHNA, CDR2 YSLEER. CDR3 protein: CASSQESDRVYGYTF. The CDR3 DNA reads TGCGCCAGCAGCCAAGAATCGGACAGGGTTTATGGCTACACCTTC.

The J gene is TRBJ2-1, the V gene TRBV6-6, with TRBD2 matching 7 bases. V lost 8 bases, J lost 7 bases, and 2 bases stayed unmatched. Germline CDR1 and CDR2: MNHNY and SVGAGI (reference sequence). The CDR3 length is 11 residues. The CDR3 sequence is CASLSGNEQFF. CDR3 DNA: TGTGCCAGCCTTAGCGGGAATGAGCAGTTCTTC.

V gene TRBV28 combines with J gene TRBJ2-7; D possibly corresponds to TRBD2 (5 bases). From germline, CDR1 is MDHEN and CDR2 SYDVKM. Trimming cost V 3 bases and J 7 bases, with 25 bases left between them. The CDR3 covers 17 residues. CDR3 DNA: TGTGCCAGCAGTTTGGTGCGGGCAGCCTACCTTGGGTGGGAGCAGTACTTC. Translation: CASSLVRAAYLGWEQYF.

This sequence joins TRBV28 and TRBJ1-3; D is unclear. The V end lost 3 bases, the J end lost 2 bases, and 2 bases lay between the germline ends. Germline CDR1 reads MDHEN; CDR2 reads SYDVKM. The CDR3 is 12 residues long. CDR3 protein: CASSFTGNTIYF. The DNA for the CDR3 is TGTGCCAGCAGTTTCACTGGAAACACCATATATTTT.

The CDR3 bases are TGTGCCAGCAGCGGGGGACAGGTGGGGGAGCTGTTTTTT. Its protein is CASSGGQVGELFF. The V and J genes are TRBV9 and TRBJ2-2, with TRBD1 matching 8 bases. Germline V gene sequence: CDR1 SGDLS, CDR2 YYNGEE. The CDR3 covers 13 residues. The trim removed 3 bases at V and 8 bases at J, leaving 3 bases unmatched. Supplemented by reference TRBV9 and TRBJ2-2, the full variable domain reads DSGVTQTPKHLITATGQRVTLRCSPRSGDLSVYWYQQSLDQGLQFLIQYYNGEERAKGNILERFSAQQFPDLHSELNLSSLELGDSALYFCASSGGQVGELFFGEGSRLTVL.

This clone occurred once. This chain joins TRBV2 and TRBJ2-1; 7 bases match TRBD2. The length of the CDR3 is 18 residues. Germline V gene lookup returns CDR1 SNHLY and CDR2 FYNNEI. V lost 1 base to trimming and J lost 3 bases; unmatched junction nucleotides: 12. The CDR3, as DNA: TGTGCCAGCAGTGAAGATCCGTCAGGGCTAGCGGACTACAATGAGCAGTTCTTC. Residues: CASSEDPSGLADYNEQFF.

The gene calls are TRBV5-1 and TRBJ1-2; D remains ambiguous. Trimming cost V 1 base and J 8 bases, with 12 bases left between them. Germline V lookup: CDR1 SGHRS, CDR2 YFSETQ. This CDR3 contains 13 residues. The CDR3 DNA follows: TGCGCCAGCAGCTTGTCCGCATCCAGGGGCTACACCTTC. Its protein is CASSLSASRGYTF.

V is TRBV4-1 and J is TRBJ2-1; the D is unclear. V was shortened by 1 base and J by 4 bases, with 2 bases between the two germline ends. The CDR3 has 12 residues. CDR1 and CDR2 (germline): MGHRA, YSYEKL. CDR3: CASSQVYNEQFF. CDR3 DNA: TGCGCCAGCAGCCAAGTATACAATGAGCAGTTCTTC.

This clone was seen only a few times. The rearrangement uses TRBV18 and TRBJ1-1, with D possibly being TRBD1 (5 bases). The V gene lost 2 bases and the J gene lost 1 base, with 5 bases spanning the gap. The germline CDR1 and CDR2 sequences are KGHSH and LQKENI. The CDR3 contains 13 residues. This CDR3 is CASSPRGNTEAFF. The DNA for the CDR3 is TGTGCCAGCTCACCAAGGGGGAACACTGAAGCTTTCTTT.

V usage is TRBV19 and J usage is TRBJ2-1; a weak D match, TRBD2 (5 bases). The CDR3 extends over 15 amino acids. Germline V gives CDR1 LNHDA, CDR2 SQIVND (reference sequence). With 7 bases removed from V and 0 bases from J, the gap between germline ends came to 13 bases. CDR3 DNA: TGTGCCAGTAAACCGGGTGGGAGCTCCTACAATGAGCAGTTCTTC. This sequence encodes CASKPGGSSYNEQFF.